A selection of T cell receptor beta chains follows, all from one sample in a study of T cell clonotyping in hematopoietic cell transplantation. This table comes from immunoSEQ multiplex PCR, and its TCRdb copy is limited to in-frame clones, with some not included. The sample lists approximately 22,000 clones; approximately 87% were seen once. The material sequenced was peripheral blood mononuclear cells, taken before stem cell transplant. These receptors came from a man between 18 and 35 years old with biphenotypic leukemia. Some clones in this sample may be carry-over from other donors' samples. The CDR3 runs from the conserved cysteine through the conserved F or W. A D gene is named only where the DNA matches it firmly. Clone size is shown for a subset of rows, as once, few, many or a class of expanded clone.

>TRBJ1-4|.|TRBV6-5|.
TGTGCCAGCAGTTCTTCCCTCGGGACAAAGGAAAAACTGTTTTTT
CASSSSLGTKEKLFF
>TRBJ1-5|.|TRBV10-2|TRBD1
TGCGCCAGCAGAGGACAGGGGAATCAGCCCCAGCATTTT
CASRGQGNQPQHF
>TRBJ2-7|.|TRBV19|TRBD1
TGTGCCAGTAGTATCGGGACAGGGCTCTCCTACGAGCAGTACTTC
CASSIGTGLSYEQYF
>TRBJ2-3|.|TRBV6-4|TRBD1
TGTGCCAGCAGCCGCGGGACAGGGGGCTTCGTATCAGATACGCAGTATTTT
CASSRGTGGFVSDTQYF
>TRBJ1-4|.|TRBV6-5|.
TGTGCCAGCAGTTACTTGGGTGATGAAAAACTGTTTTTT
CASSYLGDEKLFF
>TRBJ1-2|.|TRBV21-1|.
TGTGCCAGCAGCAAAGGAACAGGGGGCGATGGCTACACCTTC
CASSKGTGGDGYTF
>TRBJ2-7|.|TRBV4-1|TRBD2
TGCGCCAGCAGCCCTGGGACTAGCGGGGTCAATTACGAGCAGTACTTC
CASSPGTSGVNYEQYF
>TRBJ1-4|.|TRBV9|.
TGTGCCAGCACGCGGGTGGGCAGAGCGGGAGAAAAACTGTTTTTT
CASTRVGRAGEKLFF
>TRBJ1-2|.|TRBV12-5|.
TGTGCTAGTGGTTTGGCCGCGGGGGATATCGGCTATGGCTACACCTTC
CASGLAAGDIGYGYTF
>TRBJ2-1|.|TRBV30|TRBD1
TGTGCCTACGTACGGACAGGGACCAATGAGCAGTTCTTC
CAYVRTGTNEQFF
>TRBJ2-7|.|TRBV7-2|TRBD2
TGTGCCAGCAGCTATCGGGCTAGCGGCTACGAGCAGTACTTC
CASSYRASGYEQYF
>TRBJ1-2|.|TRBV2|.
TGTGCCAGCAGTGAAGGGTTAAACTATGGCTACACCTTC
CASSEGLNYGYTF
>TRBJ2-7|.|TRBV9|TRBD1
TGTGCCAGCAGCGTAGCAGGGACAGCCACCTACGAGCAGTACTTC
CASSVAGTATYEQYF
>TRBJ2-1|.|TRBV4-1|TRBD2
TGCGCCAGCAGCACTAGCGGGGGAGGTTCAGAGCAGTTCTTC
CASSTSGGGSEQFF
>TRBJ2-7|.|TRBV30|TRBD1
TGTGCCTGGTGTACCTCCGGGACAGGGGCAGGCGAGCAGTACTTC
CAWCTSGTGAGEQYF
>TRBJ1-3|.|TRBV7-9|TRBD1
TGTGCCAGCAGCGATGGGACAGGACTCTCTGGAAACACCATATATTTT
CASSDGTGLSGNTIYF
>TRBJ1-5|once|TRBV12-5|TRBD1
TGTGCTAGTGGTTGGACAGGGGCCAATCAGCCCCAGCATTTT
CASGWTGANQPQHF
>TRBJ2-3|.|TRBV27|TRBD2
TGTGCCAGCAGCGGACTAGCGGAACGCACAGATACGCAGTATTTT
CASSGLAERTDTQYF
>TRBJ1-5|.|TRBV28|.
TGTGCCAGCATGCGGACGGCTCTGGTTAGCAATCAGCCCCAGCATTTT
CASMRTALVSNQPQHF
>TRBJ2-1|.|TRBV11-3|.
TGTGCCAGCAGCTCGCGGCGGACGGGGTCCTACAATGAGCAGTTCTTC
CASSSRRTGSYNEQFF
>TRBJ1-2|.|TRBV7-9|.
TGTGCCAGCAGCTTTCCGGGTGGCTACACCTTC
CASSFPGGYTF
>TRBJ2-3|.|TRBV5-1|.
TGCGCCAGCAGCCTTAGGGGGGTTGGCACAGATACGCAGTATTTT
CASSLRGVGTDTQYF
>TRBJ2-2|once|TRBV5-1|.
TGCGCCAGCAGCTTGTCCCAGTACACCGGGGAGCTGTTTTTT
CASSLSQYTGELFF
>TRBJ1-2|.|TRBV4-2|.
TGTGCCAGCAGCCAAAACCTTCAAGGCTACACCTTC
CASSQNLQGYTF
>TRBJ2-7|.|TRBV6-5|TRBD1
TGTGCCAGCAGACCCCCGGGACAGGGTCCCGTCGAGCAGTACTTC
CASRPPGQGPVEQYF
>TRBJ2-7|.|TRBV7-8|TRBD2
TGTGCCAGCAGCTTAGGACCTCCGGGACTAGCGGGAGGCAATTACGAGCAGTACTTC
CASSLGPPGLAGGNYEQYF
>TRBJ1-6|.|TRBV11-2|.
TGTGCCAGCAACCAAGGACAGCCGTCTTCACCCCTCCACTTT
CASNQGQPSSPLHF
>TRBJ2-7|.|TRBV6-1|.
TGTGCCAGCAGTGAAGAGGGGGGGGGATCCTACGAGCAGTACTTC
CASSEEGGGSYEQYF
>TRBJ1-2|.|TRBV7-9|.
TGTGCCAGCAGCTTGTGGCAGACACCCTATGGCTACACCTTC
CASSLWQTPYGYTF
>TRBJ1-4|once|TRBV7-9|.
TGTGCCAGCACCGAAGGGACGGCGAATGAAAAACTGTTTTTT
CASTEGTANEKLFF
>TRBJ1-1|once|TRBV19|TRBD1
TGTGCCAGTAGTATCCGACAGGGTTGGGACACTGAAGCTTTCTTT
CASSIRQGWDTEAFF